Below, one TCR beta chain is given with its context. This clonotype was counted many times. The specificity of this receptor is unknown. No much larger clonotype is one base removed from it; base qualities were not supplied. TCRdb records Illumina NovaSeq 6000 as the sequencer. TCR cDNA was made using 5'RACE template switching, a step that added a universal primer site and unique molecular identifiers. Priming of cDNA synthesis was performed from both the TCR alpha and TCR beta constant segments. Libraries were amplified in two PCR steps, with sample barcodes and sequencing adapters added in the second step. Sequencing of libraries was done on Illumina HiSeq 2500 (2x100 bp) or NovaSeq (2x150 bp). Turning to the authors' computational methods: Reads were demultiplexed and collapsed into UMI consensus sequences with MIGEC, and V(D)J alignment was performed with MiXCR. Clonotypes responding to the vaccine were identified with edgeR on replicate PBMC samples, with the criteria of FDR below 0.01 and a log2 fold change above 5 up to day 15. CD4 or CD8 identity was assigned to each bulk clonotype according to whether the clonotype was present at higher abundance in the sequenced CD4 repertoire or the sequenced CD8 repertoire. In TCRdb, the public reads were trimmed at Q25 with fastp and aligned with MiXCR, with productive beta chains retained. CDR3 protein duplicates are merged, each entry listing the most common genes and DNA. The V and J calls come from TCRdb's annotation, not from the publication. This sample has 230,000 or so distinct CDR3 sequences in its table, and roughly 3.7% of those were observed once. Around 19% of the sample is in the top ten clones.

V lost 6 bases and J lost 5 bases, and the count of bases not matched to a germline gene is 13. The germline V gene yields KGHSH for CDR1 and LQKENI for CDR2. Including the terminal cysteine and phenylalanine, the CDR3 comprises 16 residues. Only the CDR3 part of the read is kept: 48 bases, read in frame from the first base. The intended sense of this specimen's treatment or condition label: live attenuated yellow fever vaccine strain. Two biological replicates of bulk PBMCs were collected at each blood-draw timepoint. A standard Ficoll-Paque protocol was used to isolate PBMCs from peripheral blood. TriZol was used to extract RNA from bulk PBMCs, from CD4 and CD8 fractions, and from dextramer-positive and dextramer-negative fractions. The data were taken from a study of T cells after yellow fever vaccination (dated by TCRdb to about 2019). Regarding the complete study: The SMART-Seq v4 Ultra Low Input RNA kit was used to prepare libraries from fractions with low cell numbers. To follow T-cell clones before and after primary and booster YFV17D yellow fever vaccination, bulk TCR alpha and beta repertoires were sequenced over time. Two healthy male donors made up the cohort, one aged 18 to 29 years and the other aged 30 to 39 years. Blood was drawn at multiple timepoints before and after primary and secondary immunization, with bulk PBMC replicates and cell subsets isolated. Results and caveats for the whole study, not just this receptor: Only two donors were included in the study, so the extent to which the findings can be generalized is limited. After the booster, most clones that had expanded after primary vaccination were detected again (around 97% of CD4 and around nine tenths of CD8), suggesting broad maintenance of memory. Computational filtering was needed because FACS-sorted repertoires could contain abundant contaminating clonotypes from the bulk population. The secondary T-cell response was found to be weaker but faster than the primary response, with a peak reached on day 5 rather than on day 15. A small share of clonotypes occurred in both CD4 and CD8 compartments, likely arising from convergent recombination.

The source of this sequence is a man between 18 and 29 years old who received the YFV17D yellow fever vaccine. The sequencing here drew on PBMCs, taken 15 days after the yellow fever booster vaccination. This receptor chain uses TRBV18 and TRBJ1-1, and 9 bases in between align with TRBD1. Read as DNA, the sequence is TGTGCCAGCTCCACCATCGGACAGGGGAGGGGGACTGAAGCTTTCTTT. Translated, this is CASSTIGQGRGTEAFF.